This TCR beta chain was recovered during a study of regulatory T cells in long-lasting Graves disease (dated by TCRdb to the early 2020s). Some background on the complete study: To count as having persistent Graves' disease, a patient had to have received antithyroid drug treatment for over 5 years with TSH receptor autoantibodies remaining persistently positive. This study used TCR sequencing and RNA sequencing of peripheral blood to compare persistent Graves' disease patients against newly diagnosed Graves' disease patients. The study was registered as a clinical trial and conducted in China. A total of about 33 samples underwent TCR sequencing, from roughly 13 patients with persistent Graves' disease and approximately 20 patients with newly diagnosed Graves' disease. Persistent Graves' disease patients in the clinical cohort had taken antithyroid drugs for around 11 years on average. Paper-wide results and their limitations: More public clonotypes were shared among persistent patients (under 3,000) than among newly diagnosed patients (approximately 1,000). The small sample size was acknowledged by the authors as a limitation that may reduce accuracy. The study examined only peripheral blood because the primary lesion, thyroid tissue, could not be accessed. Persistent disease showed preferential use of TRBV28, TRBJ1-2 and TRBJ2-5, whereas newly diagnosed disease favored TRBV20-1 and TRBJ2-1. Compared with newly diagnosed patients, patients with persistent Graves' disease had lower TCR Shannon entropy and fewer highly expanded clones, which suggests clonal expansion. Sequencing and analysis were limited to the TCR beta chain.

This clonotype was detected many times. The specificity of this receptor is unknown. Base quality data are lacking; no much larger clone is found one base away. The germline V gene specifies SGDLS as CDR1 and YYNGEE as CDR2. Trimming takes 8 bases from V and 0 bases from J, and the germline ends sit 5 bases apart. CDR3 length: 11 amino acids, cysteine to phenylalanine. Just CDR3 DNA is preserved here, 33 bases in frame from base 1. The library was generated by multiplex PCR. TCRdb shows the sequencer as Illumina HiSeq 4000. TCR beta libraries were built with iRepertoire HTBI primers and Arm-PCR amplification of CDR3 regions. Gel purification was performed on PCR products prior to sequencing. The authors' pipeline ran thus. Gene usage analysis of CDR3 amino acid clonotypes used the roughly 60 TRBV and about 15 TRBJ segments found across samples. COPE and FqMerger were used to merge filtered high-quality paired reads into contigs. Contigs were aligned with BLAST to IMGT TRBV, TRBD and TRBJ reference genes, and CDR3 was defined per IMGT. Any clonotype with a frequency above 0.1% was counted as a highly expanded clone. Repertoire diversity was measured by Shannon entropy, and V-J evenness by the Gini coefficient. Clonotypes shared by more than one individual were considered public. In TCRdb, the public reads were trimmed at Q25 with fastp and aligned with MiXCR, with productive beta chains retained. Rows with a matching CDR3 protein are joined into one entry that keeps the most common DNA and genes. TCRdb's processing, not the study's, gives the V and J calls here. This sample comprises 350,000 to 500,000 distinct CDR3 sequences, 21% of them detected only once. The ten largest clones capture about 13% of the sample.

This specimen's time point label, interpreted: persistent/refractory GD, antithyroid drugs over 5 years with positive TRAb. For both TCR sequencing and RNA sequencing, RNA was extracted from PBMCs using TRIzol. Graves' disease was diagnosed according to American Thyroid Association guidelines. Recruitment of patients was carried out at an endocrinology department in Xi'an, China. Each patient gave approximately 10 milliliters of peripheral blood, collected in an EDTA anticoagulant tube. Ficoll Paque Plus density gradient separation was used to isolate PBMCs, and no additional T cell sorting was done. An Agilent 2100 Bioanalyzer and agarose gel were used to check RNA quality, while a NanoDrop 2000 measured RNA concentration.

The rearranged segments are TRBV9 and TRBJ2-5; the D gene remains uncertain. This sequence was found in a female donor with Graves disease. Sequenced material: peripheral blood mononuclear cells (PBMCs), taken when the disease was refractory, from a patient treated with antithyroid drugs. This receptor has the CDR3 CARRNQETQYF. The sequence in DNA is TGTGCCAGACGGAACCAAGAGACCCAGTACTTC.